The 10 T cell receptor beta chains below come from one sample, sequenced in a study of cytomegalovirus exposure and HLA in healthy donors. Assay: immunoSEQ multiplex PCR; the TCRdb copy retains only in-frame clones and omits some. This table has 220,000 or so clones, around 90% appearing once. Sequenced material: PBMCs. Receptors originate from a woman between 18 and 29 years old in good health and CMV-seropositive.

The chain uses TRBV23-1 and TRBJ2-3; D is unresolved. TRBV23-1 is assigned to the ORF class and has an uncertain function. The ends were cut back, 3 bases at V and 0 bases at J, with 7 bases in the middle. This CDR3 has 14 residues. DNA of the CDR3: TGCGCCAGCAGTCAGAACTTAAGCACAGATACGCAGTATTTT. This translates into CASSQNLSTDTQYF.

The CDR3: CALRGNTEAFF. DNA of the CDR3: TGTGCCTTAAGGGGGAACACTGAAGCTTTCTTT. V usage is TRBV2 and J usage is TRBJ1-1; D possibly corresponds to TRBD1 (5 bases). Trimming took 11 bases from V and 1 from J, leaving 8 bases between them. Germline V lookup: CDR1 SNHLY, CDR2 FYNNEI. This CDR3 comprises 11 residues.

The V call is TRBV4-1, the J call TRBJ2-3; 8 nucleotides agree with TRBD1. The ends lost 3 bases at V and 2 bases at J; junction bases unmatched: 4. CDR1 MGHRA and CDR2 YSYEKL come from the germline V gene. This CDR3 contains 15 residues. CDR3 in DNA: TGCGCCAGCAGCCAGACAGGGGAAATCACAGATACGCAGTATTTT. This encodes CASSQTGEITDTQYF.

The chain uses TRBV4-2 and TRBJ2-7; 8 bases match TRBD2. The CDR3 contains 15 residues. The V gene end was trimmed by 1 base and the J gene end by 2 bases; junction bases not matched to a gene: 4. Germline-derived CDR1 and CDR2 are LGHNA and YNFKEQ. CDR3 sequence reads: CASSQGEGLAYEQYF. In DNA form, the CDR3 reads TGTGCCAGCAGCCAAGGAGAGGGACTAGCCTACGAGCAGTACTTC.

The chain couples TRBV9 to TRBJ1-2, with TRBD1 matching over 9 bases. This CDR3 region has 15 residues. Germline loops: CDR1 SGDLS, CDR2 YYNGEE. The V and J ends lost 0 bases and 3 bases, in that order; junction bases with no gene match: 3. The CDR3 nucleotides read TGTGCCAGCAGCGTAGGAGGACAGGGGTACTATGGCTACACCTTC. Translating it yields CASSVGGQGYYGYTF.

CDR3: CASSPVLAGGKNTGELFF. For the CDR3, the DNA is TGTGCCAGCTCACCAGTCCTAGCGGGAGGGAAGAACACCGGGGAGCTGTTTTTT. V and J are TRBV18 and TRBJ2-2; 12 bases line up with TRBD2. The J segment lost 1 base and the V segment lost 2 bases, leaving 5 bases of the junction unmatched. The CDR3 length is 18 residues. Germline assignment: CDR1 KGHSH and CDR2 LQKENI.

J is TRBJ2-7 and V is TRBV5-8; 7 nucleotides align to TRBD2. This CDR3 is built from 17 residues. V shed 4 bases, J shed 5 bases, and the junction held 18 bases outside the gene matches. Germline V gene data show CDR1 as SGHTS and CDR2 as YDEGEE. Here the CDR3 DNA reads TGTGCCAGCAGCCCCCTCGACTTTAGCGGGTCTTACCACGAGCAGTACTTC. Translation: CASSPLDFSGSYHEQYF.

The gene calls are TRBV7-8 and TRBJ1-4; the match to TRBD1 covers 7 bases. The CDR3 spans 14 residues. Germline CDR1 reads SGHVS; CDR2 reads FQNEAQ. V lost 5 bases and J lost 10; bases outside the gene matches: 10. The DNA of the CDR3 is TGTGCCAGCAGCAGGGGGCTGACAGCGGGAAAACTGTTTTTT. This encodes CASSRGLTAGKLFF.

This chain joins TRBV5-1 and TRBJ1-2, with D possibly being TRBD1 (5 bases). This CDR3 has 15 amino acids. Germline V lookup: CDR1 SGHRS, CDR2 YFSETQ. V lost 2 bases and J lost 0, with 11 bases in between. CDR3 amino acids: CASSLGQTANYGYTF. CDR3 bases: TGCGCCAGCAGCTTAGGGCAGACAGCTAACTATGGCTACACCTTC.

This chain joins TRBV19 and TRBJ1-1; D is undetermined. V dropped 0 bases and J dropped 2 bases, with 4 bases sitting between them. The germline V gene encodes CDR1 LNHDA and CDR2 SQIVND (reference sequence). The CDR3 contains 13 residues. Here the CDR3 DNA reads TGTGCCAGTAGTATAGATAGAAACACTGAAGCTTTCTTT. Amino acids: CASSIDRNTEAFF.